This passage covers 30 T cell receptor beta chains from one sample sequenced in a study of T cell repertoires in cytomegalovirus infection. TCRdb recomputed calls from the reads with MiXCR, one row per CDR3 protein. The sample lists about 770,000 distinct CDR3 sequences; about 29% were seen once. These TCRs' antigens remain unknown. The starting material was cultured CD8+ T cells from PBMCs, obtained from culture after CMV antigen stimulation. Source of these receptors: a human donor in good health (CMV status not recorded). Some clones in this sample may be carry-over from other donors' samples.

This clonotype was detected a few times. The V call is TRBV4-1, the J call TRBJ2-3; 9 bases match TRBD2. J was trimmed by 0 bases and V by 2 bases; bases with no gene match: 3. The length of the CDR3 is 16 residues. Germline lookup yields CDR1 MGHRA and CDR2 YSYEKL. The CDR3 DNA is TGCGCCAGCAGCCAACCTAGCGGGGCTAGCACAGATACGCAGTATTTT. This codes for CASSQPSGASTDTQYF.

The CDR3 loop is CASSEWGGGPEAFF. In nucleotides, the CDR3 is TGTGCCAGCAGTGAATGGGGAGGGGGCCCTGAAGCTTTCTTT. The rearrangement uses TRBV25-1 and TRBJ1-1; TRBD1 matches 7 bases. Germline V gene lookup returns CDR1 MGHDK and CDR2 SYGVNS. The CDR3 length is 14 residues. The ends lost 1 base at V and 6 bases at J; junction bases unmatched: 5.

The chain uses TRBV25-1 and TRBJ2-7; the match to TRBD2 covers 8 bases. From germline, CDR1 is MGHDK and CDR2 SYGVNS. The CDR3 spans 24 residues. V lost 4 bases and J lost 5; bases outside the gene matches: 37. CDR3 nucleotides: TGTGCCAGCAGTGCCATCTATCGAGGGAGCGGGGGTCCCACACCAACCTATGTGGTGGACGAGCAGTACTTC. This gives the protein CASSAIYRGSGGPTPTYVVDEQYF.

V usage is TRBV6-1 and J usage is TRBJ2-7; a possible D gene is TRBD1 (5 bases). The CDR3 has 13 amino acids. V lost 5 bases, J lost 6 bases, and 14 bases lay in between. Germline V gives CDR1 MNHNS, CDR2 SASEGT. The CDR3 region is CASSIRAGFEQYV. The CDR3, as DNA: TGTGCCAGCAGTATCAGGGCAGGCTTCGAGCAGTACGTC.

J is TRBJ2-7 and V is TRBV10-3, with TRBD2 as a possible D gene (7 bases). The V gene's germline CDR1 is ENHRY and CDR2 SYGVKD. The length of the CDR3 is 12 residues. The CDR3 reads CSGGHNSYEQYF. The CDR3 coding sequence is TGTTCCGGGGGGCATAATTCCTACGAGCAGTACTTC.

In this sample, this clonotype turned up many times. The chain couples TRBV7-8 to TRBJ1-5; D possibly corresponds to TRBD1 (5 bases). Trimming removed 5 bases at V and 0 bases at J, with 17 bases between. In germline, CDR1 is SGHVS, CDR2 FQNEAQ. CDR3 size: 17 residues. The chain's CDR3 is CASSPAGEIISNQPQHF. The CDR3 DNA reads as TGTGCCAGCAGCCCGGCGGGGGAAATAATTAGCAATCAGCCCCAGCATTTT.

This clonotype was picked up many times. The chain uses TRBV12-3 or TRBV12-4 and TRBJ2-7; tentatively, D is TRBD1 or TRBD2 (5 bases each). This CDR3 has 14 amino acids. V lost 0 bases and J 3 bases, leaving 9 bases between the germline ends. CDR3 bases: TGTGCCAGCAGTTTAGCGGGGGTGGGCTACGAGCAGTACTTC. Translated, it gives CASSLAGVGYEQYF.

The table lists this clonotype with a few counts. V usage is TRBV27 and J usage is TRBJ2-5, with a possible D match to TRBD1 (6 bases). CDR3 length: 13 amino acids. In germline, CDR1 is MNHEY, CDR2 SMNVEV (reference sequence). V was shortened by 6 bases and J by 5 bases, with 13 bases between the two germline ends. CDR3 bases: TGTGCCAGCAGAAACACAGGGATTGAGACCCAGTACTTC. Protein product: CASRNTGIETQYF.

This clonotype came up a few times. CDR3 sequence reads: CASSIDHGASYNEQFF. CDR3 coding DNA: TGTGCCAGTAGTATAGATCACGGGGCCTCCTACAATGAGCAGTTCTTC. V and J are TRBV19 and TRBJ2-1; D is tentatively TRBD1 or TRBD2 (5 bases each). Germline V gene sequence: CDR1 LNHDA, CDR2 SQIVND (reference sequence). The CDR3 loop spans 16 amino acids. V dropped 0 bases and J dropped 0 bases, with 9 bases sitting between them.

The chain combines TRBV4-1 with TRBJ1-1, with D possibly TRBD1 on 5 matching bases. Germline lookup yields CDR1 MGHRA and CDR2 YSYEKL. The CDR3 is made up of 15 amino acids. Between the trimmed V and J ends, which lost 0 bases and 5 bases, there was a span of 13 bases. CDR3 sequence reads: CASSQDARGWTEAFF. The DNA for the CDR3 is TGCGCCAGCAGCCAAGATGCGAGGGGCTGGACTGAAGCTTTCTTT.

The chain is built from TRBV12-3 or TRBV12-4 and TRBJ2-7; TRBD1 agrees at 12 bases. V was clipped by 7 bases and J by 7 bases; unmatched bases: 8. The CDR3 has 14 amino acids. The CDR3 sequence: CASTLGQGAEEQYF. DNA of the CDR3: TGTGCCAGCACTCTGGGACAGGGGGCTGAAGAGCAGTACTTC.

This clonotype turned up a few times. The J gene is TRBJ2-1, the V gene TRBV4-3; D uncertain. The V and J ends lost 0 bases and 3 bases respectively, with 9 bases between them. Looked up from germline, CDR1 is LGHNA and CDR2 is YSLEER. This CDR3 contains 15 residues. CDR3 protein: CASSQELDLYNEQFF. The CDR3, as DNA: TGCGCCAGCAGCCAAGAGTTGGATCTCTACAATGAGCAGTTCTTC.

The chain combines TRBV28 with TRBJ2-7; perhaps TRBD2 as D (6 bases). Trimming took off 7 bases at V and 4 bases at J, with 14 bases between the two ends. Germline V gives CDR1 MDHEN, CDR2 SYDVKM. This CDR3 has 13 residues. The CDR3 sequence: CASTFAGTYEQYF. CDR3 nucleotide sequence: TGTGCCAGCACCTTCGCGGGAACTTACGAGCAGTACTTC. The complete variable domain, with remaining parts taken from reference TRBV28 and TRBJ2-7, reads DVKVTQSSRYLVKRTGEKVFLECVQDMDHENMFWYRQDPGLGLRLIYFSYDVKMKEKGDIPEGYSVSREKKERFSLILESASTNQTSMYLCASTFAGTYEQYFGPGTRLTVT.

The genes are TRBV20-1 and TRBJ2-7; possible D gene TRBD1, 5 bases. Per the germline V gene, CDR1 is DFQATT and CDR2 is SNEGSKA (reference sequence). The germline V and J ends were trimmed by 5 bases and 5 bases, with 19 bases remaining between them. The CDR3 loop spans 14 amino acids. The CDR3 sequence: CSARLPQGFHEQYF. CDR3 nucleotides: TGCAGTGCTCGCTTACCGCAGGGTTTCCACGAGCAGTACTTC.

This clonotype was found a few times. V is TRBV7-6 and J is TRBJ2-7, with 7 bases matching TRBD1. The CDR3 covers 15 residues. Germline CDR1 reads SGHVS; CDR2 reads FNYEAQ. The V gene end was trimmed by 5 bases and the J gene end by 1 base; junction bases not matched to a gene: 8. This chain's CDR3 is CASSPRAGGSYEQYF. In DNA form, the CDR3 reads TGTGCCAGCAGCCCGAGGGCAGGGGGATCCTACGAGCAGTACTTC.

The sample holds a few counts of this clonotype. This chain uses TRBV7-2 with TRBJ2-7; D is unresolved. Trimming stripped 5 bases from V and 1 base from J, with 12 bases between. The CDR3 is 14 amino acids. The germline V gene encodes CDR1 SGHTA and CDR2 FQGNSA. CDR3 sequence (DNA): TGTGCCAGCAGCCTAGGCGGAGTTTCCTACGAGCAGTACTTC. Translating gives CASSLGGVSYEQYF.

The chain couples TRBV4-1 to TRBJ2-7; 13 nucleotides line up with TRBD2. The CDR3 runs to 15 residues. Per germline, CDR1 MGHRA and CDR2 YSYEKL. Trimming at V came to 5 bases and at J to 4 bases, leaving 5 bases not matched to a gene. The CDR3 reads CASSWGLAGLYEQYF. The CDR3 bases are TGCGCCAGCAGCTGGGGACTAGCGGGGTTATACGAGCAGTACTTC.

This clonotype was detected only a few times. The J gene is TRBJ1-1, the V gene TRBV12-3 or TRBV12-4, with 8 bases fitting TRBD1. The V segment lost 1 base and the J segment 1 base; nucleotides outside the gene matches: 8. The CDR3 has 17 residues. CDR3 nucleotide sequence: TGTGCCAGCAGTTTAGTAGGCGGACAGGGCGGGAACACTGAAGCTTTCTTT. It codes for CASSLVGGQGGNTEAFF.

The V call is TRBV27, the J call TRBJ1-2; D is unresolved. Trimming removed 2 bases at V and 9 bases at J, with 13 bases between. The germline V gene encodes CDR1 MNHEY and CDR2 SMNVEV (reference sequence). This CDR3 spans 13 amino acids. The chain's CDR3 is CASSLRRELSYTF. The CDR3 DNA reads TGTGCCAGCAGTTTAAGGAGGGAACTGAGCTACACCTTC.

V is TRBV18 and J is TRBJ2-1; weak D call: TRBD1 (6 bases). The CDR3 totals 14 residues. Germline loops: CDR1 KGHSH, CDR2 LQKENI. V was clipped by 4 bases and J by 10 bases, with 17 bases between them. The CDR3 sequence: CASSHPDRYREQFF. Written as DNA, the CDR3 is TGTGCCAGCTCACACCCGGACAGATACAGAGAGCAGTTCTTC.

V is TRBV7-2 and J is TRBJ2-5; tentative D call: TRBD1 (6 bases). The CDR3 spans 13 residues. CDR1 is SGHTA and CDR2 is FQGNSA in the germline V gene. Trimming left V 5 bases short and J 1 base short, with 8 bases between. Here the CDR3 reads CASSQGRQETQYF. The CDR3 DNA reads TGTGCCAGCAGCCAGGGGCGCCAAGAGACCCAGTACTTC.

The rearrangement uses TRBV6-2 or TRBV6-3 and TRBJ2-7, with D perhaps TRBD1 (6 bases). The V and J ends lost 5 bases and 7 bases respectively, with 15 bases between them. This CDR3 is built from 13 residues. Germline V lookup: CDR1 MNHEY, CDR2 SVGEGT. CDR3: CASSKDSLGEQYV. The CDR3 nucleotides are TGTGCCAGCAGTAAGGACAGTCTGGGGGAGCAGTACGTC.

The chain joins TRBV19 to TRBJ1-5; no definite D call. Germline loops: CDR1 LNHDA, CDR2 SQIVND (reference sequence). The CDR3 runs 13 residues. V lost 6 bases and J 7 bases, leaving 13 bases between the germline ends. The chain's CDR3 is CASRLAVGQPQHF. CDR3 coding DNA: TGTGCCAGTAGATTGGCCGTGGGGCAGCCCCAGCATTTT.

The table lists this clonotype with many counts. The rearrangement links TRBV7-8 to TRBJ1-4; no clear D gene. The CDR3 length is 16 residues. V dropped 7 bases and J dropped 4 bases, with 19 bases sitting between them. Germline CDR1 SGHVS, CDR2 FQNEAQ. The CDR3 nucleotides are TGTGCCAGCACCCCCGATGACGGGCCCCATAATGAAAAACTGTTTTTT. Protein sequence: CASTPDDGPHNEKLFF.

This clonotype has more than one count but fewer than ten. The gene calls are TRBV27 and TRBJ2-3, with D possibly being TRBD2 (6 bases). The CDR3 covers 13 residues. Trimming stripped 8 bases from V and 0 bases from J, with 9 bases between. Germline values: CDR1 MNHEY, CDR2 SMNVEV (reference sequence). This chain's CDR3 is CASRGSSTDTQYF. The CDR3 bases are TGTGCCAGCCGGGGGTCTAGCACAGATACGCAGTATTTT.

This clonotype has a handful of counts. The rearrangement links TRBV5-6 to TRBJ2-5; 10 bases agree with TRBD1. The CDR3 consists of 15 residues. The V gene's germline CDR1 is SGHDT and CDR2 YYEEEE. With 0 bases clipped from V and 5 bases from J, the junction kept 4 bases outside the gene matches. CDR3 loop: CASSLGSDRGETQYF. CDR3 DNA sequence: TGTGCCAGCAGCTTGGGTTCGGACAGGGGGGAGACCCAGTACTTC.

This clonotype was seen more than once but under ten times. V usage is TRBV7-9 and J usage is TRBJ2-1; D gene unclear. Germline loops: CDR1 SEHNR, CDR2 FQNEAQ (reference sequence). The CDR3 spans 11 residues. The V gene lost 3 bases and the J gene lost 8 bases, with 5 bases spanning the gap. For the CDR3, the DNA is TGTGCCAGCAGCTTTACCTATGAGCAGTTCTTC. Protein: CASSFTYEQFF.

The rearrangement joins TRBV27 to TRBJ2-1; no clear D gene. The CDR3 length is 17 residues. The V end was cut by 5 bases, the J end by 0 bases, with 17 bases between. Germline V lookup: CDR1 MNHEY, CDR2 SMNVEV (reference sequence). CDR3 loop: CASSPLAAWGSYNEQFF. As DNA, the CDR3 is TGTGCCAGCAGTCCCTTGGCAGCATGGGGCTCCTACAATGAGCAGTTCTTC.

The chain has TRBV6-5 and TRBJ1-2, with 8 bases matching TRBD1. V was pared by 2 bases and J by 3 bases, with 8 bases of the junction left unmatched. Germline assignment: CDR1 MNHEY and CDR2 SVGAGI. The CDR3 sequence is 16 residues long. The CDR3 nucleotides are TGTGCCAGCAGTTACGGGGGCAGGGGGCTGGACTATGGCTACACCTTC. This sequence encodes CASSYGGRGLDYGYTF.

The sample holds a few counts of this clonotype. The DNA for the CDR3 is TGCAGTGCTCCCCGGCCGGGGGGAGCCTACAATGAGCAGTTCTTC. This encodes CSAPRPGGAYNEQFF. The chain has TRBV20-1 and TRBJ2-1; the match to TRBD2 covers 7 bases. The germline gives CDR1 DFQATT, CDR2 SNEGSKA (reference sequence). With 5 bases clipped from V and 2 bases from J, the junction kept 9 bases outside the gene matches. This CDR3 has 15 amino acids.